The following is a T cell receptor (beta chain) sequence with its context. Its specificity is unknown. The length of the CDR3 is 16 residues. Germline V gene lookup returns CDR1 SGHRS and CDR2 YFSETQ. V lost 2 bases and J 2 bases, leaving 13 bases between the germline ends. Blood replicates held 0.5 ug DNA, tumor or normal breast roughly 1.5 ug, two each. Only in-frame clones appear in the TCRdb table, and some are missing; sequencing was by immunoSEQ multiplex PCR. The sample has some 47,000 clones, around 83% seen once. This specimen comes from a study of early stage breast cancer tumors. The study, taken as a whole, reports: Blood repertoires resembled normal breast more than tumor. Compared with adjacent normal breast tissue, tumors showed approximately 2.5-fold greater T cell density and higher clonality.

The J gene is TRBJ2-2, the V gene TRBV5-1; D possibly corresponds to TRBD2 (6 bases). This TCR was sampled from a person in their fifties with breast cancer. Sequencing was performed on blood. The CDR3 is CASSLTPGLNTGELFF. In DNA form, the CDR3 reads TGCGCCAGCAGCTTAACCCCGGGACTTAACACCGGGGAGCTGTTTTTT. The full variable domain, completed using reference TRBV5-1 and TRBJ2-2, is KAGVTQTPRYLIKTRGQQVTLSCSPISGHRSVSWYQQTPGQGLQFLFEYFSETQRNKGNFPGRFSGRQFSNSRSEMNVSTLELGDSALYLCASSLTPGLNTGELFFGEGSRLTVL.